This TCR beta chain was retrieved from a study of long-term antiretroviral therapy in people with HIV. Running of the v3.0 immunoSEQ assay took place at survey level. Assay: immunoSEQ multiplex PCR; the TCRdb copy retains only in-frame clones and omits some. The sample carries 20,000 to 25,000 clones, roughly 88% recorded once. Specimen: unsorted PBMCs, collected 0.6 years after starting antiretroviral therapy. These receptors were taken from a man aged 60 to 69 with HIV.

V and J are TRBV9 and TRBJ2-5, with TRBD2 matching over 7 bases. The CDR3 extends over 14 amino acids. The V segment lost 3 bases and the J segment 5 bases; nucleotides outside the gene matches: 7. Germline V gene lookup returns CDR1 SGDLS and CDR2 YYNGEE. In nucleotides, the CDR3 is TGTGCCAGCAGCGGGGGGGGAGTGGGGGAGACCCAGTACTTC. Translating it yields CASSGGGVGETQYF. Filled out from reference TRBV9 and TRBJ2-5, the complete variable domain reads DSGVTQTPKHLITATGQRVTLRCSPRSGDLSVYWYQQSLDQGLQFLIQYYNGEERAKGNILERFSAQQFPDLHSELNLSSLELGDSALYFCASSGGGVGETQYFGPGTRLLVL.